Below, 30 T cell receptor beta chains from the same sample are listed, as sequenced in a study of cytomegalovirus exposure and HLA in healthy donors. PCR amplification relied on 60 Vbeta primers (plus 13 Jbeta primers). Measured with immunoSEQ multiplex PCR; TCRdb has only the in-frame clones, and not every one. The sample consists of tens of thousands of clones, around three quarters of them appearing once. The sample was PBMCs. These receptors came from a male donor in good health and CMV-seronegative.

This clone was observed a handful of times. CDR3 sequence: CASRPRRQKNTEAFF. Written as DNA, the CDR3 is TGTGCCAGCCGACCAAGACGACAGAAGAACACTGAAGCTTTCTTT. The rearrangement uses TRBV6-6 and TRBJ1-1, with D perhaps TRBD1 (5 bases). Trimming cost V 8 bases and J 1 base, with 17 bases left between them. Germline CDR1 reads MNHNY; CDR2 reads SVGAGI (reference sequence). The CDR3 sequence is 15 residues long.

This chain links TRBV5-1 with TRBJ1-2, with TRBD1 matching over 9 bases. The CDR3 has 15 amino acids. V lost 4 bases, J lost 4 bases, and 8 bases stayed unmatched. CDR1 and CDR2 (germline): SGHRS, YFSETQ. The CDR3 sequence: CASSPQGARLYGYTF. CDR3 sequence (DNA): TGCGCCAGCAGCCCACAGGGGGCGCGACTCTATGGCTACACCTTC.

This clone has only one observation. The CDR3 nucleotides are TGCGCCAGCAGCTTTAGTTACTCTGGGGCCAACGTCCTGACTTTC. Its translation: CASSFSYSGANVLTF. V and J are TRBV5-1 and TRBJ2-6; D is unclear. Trimming cost V 2 bases and J 0 bases, with 6 bases left between them. Germline V lookup: CDR1 SGHRS, CDR2 YFSETQ. CDR3 size: 15 residues. The full variable domain, completed using reference TRBV5-1 and TRBJ2-6, is KAGVTQTPRYLIKTRGQQVTLSCSPISGHRSVSWYQQTPGQGLQFLFEYFSETQRNKGNFPGRFSGRQFSNSRSEMNVSTLELGDSALYLCASSFSYSGANVLTFGAGSRLTVL.

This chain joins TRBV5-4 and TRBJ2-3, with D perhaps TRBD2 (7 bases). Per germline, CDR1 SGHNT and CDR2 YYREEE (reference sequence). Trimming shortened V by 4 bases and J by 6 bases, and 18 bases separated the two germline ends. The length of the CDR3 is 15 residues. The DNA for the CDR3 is TGTGCCAGCAGCAAAGAGGGGGGGCTAGGGGATACGCAGTATTTT. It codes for CASSKEGGLGDTQYF.

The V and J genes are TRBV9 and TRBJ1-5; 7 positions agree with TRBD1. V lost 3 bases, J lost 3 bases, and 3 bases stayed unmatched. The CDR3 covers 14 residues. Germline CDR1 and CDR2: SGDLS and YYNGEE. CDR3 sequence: CASSAGTDNQPQHF. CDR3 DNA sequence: TGTGCCAGCAGCGCCGGGACAGACAATCAGCCCCAGCATTTT.

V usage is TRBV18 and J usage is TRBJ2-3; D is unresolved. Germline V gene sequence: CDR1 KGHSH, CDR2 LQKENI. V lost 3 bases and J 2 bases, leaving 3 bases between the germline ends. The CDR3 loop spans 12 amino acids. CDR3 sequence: CASSPHTDTQYF. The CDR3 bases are TGTGCCAGCTCACCTCACACAGATACGCAGTATTTT.

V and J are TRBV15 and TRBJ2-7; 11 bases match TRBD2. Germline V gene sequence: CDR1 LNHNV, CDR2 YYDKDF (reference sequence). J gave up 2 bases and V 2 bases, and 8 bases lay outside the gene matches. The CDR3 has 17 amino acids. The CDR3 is CATSRRLAGYLPYEQYF. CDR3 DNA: TGTGCCACCAGCAGAAGACTAGCGGGATACCTACCCTACGAGCAGTACTTC.

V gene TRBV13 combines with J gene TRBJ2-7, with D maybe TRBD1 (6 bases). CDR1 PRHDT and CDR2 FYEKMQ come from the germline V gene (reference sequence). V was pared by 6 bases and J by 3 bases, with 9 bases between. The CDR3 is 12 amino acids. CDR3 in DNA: TGTGCCAGCAGGTGGGGGCTCTACGAGCAGTACTTC. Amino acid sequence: CASRWGLYEQYF.

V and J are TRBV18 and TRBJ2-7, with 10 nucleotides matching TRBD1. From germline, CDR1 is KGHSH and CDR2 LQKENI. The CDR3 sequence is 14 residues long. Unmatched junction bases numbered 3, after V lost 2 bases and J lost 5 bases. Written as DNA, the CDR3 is TGTGCCAGCTCACCAGCCGGGACAGGGGACGAGCAGTACTTC. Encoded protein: CASSPAGTGDEQYF.

The CDR3: CASSLNARRTTHSPLHF. The CDR3 bases are TGTGCCAGCAGCTTAAACGCACGCCGGACAACGCATTCACCCCTCCACTTT. The chain combines TRBV5-6 with TRBJ1-6, with D maybe TRBD1 (5 bases). The V gene's germline CDR1 is SGHDT and CDR2 YYEEEE. V lost 2 bases and J 8 bases, leaving 20 bases between the germline ends. The CDR3 covers 17 residues.

CDR3 loop: CASSEGHLAYEQYF. The CDR3 DNA sequence: TGTGCCAGCAGTGAGGGGCACCTCGCCTACGAGCAGTACTTC. The rearrangement uses TRBV2 and TRBJ2-5; tentatively, D is TRBD1 (5 bases). Matching the DNA end better, TRBJ2-7 makes the J call doubtful. CDR1 and CDR2 (germline): SNHLY, FYNNEI. CDR3 length: 14 amino acids.

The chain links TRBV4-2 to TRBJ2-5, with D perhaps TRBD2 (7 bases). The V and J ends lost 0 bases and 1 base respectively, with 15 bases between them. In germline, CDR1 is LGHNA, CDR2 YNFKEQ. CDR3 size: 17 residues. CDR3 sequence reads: CASSQERGGTGQETQYF. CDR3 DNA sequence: TGTGCCAGCAGCCAAGAGAGGGGGGGGACGGGCCAAGAGACCCAGTACTTC.

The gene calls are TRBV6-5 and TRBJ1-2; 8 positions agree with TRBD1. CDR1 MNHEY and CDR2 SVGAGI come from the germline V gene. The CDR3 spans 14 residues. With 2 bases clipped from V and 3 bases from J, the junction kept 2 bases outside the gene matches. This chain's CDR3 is CASSYMTGDYGYTF. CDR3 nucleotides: TGTGCCAGCAGTTACATGACAGGGGACTATGGCTACACCTTC.

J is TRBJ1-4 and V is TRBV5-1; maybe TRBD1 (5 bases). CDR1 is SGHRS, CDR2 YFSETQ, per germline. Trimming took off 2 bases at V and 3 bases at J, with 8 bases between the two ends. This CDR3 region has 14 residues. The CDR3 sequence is CASSLGDSNEKLFF. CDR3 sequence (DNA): TGCGCCAGCAGCTTAGGGGATTCTAATGAAAAACTGTTTTTT.

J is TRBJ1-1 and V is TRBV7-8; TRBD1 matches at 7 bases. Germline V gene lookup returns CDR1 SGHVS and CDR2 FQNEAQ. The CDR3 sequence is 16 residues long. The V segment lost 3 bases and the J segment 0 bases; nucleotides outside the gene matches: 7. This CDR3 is CASSFGQVNMNTEAFF. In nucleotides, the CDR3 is TGTGCCAGCAGCTTCGGACAGGTGAATATGAACACTGAAGCTTTCTTT.

Here the CDR3 reads CASSKDRSYEQYF. CDR3 nucleotides: TGTGCCAGTAGTAAGGACAGGAGCTACGAGCAGTACTTC. The rearrangement links TRBV19 to TRBJ2-7, with 7 bases fitting TRBD1. The CDR3 runs to 13 residues. The V and J ends lost 4 bases and 3 bases, in that order; junction bases with no gene match: 3. From germline, CDR1 is LNHDA and CDR2 SQIVND (reference sequence).

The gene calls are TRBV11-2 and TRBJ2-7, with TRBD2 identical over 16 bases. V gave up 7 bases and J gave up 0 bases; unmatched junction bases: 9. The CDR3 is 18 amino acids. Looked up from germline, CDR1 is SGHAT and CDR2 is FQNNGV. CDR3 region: CASNDAGLAGGSSYEQYF. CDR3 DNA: TGTGCCAGCAACGACGCGGGACTAGCGGGAGGGAGCTCCTACGAGCAGTACTTC.

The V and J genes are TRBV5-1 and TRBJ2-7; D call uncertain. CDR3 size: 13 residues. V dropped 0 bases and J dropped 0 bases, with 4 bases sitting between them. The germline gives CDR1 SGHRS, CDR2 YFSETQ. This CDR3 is CASSLAHSYEQYF. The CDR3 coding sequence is TGCGCCAGCAGCTTGGCCCACTCCTACGAGCAGTACTTC.

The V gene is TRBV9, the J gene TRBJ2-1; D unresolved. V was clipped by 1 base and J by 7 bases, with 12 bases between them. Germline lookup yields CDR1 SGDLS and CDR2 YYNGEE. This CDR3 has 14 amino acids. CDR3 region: CASSVRPPGNEQFF. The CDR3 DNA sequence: TGTGCCAGCAGCGTAAGGCCCCCCGGGAATGAGCAGTTCTTC.

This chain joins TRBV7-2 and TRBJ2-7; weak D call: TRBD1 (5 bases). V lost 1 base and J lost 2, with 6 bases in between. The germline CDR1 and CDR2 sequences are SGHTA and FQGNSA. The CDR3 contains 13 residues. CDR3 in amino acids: CASSLDRTYEQYF. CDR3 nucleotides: TGTGCCAGCAGCTTAGACAGGACCTACGAGCAGTACTTC.

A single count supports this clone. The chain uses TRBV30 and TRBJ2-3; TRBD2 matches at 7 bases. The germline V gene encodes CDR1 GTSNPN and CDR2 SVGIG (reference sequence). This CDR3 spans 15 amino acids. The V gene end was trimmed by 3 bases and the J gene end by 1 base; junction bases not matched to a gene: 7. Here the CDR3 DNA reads TGTGCCTGGAGGGGGTGGGACTACCGCACAGATACGCAGTATTTT. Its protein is CAWRGWDYRTDTQYF.

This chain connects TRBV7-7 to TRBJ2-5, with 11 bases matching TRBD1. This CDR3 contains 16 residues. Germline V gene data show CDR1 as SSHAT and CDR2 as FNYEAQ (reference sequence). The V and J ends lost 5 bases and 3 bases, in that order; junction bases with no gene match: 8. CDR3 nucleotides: TGTGCCAGCAGCCAGTGGGACAGGGGGGGGGAAGAGACCCAGTACTTC. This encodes CASSQWDRGGEETQYF.

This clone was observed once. The CDR3 loop reads CASSQTSGMIHEQFF. Written as DNA, the CDR3 is TGTGCCAGCAGCCAGACTAGCGGGATGATTCATGAGCAGTTCTTC. The rearrangement links TRBV7-9 to TRBJ2-1; 11 bases line up with TRBD2. CDR3 size: 15 residues. CDR1 and CDR2 from the germline V gene are SEHNR and FQNEAQ (reference sequence). After removal of 5 bases from V and 8 bases from J, the junction contained 8 bases not matched to a gene. Drawing the rest from reference TRBV7-9 and TRBJ2-1, the complete variable domain is DTGVSQNPRHKITKRGQNVTFRCDPISEHNRLYWYRQTLGQGPEFLTYFQNEAQLEKSRLLSDRFSAERPKGSFSTLEIQRTEQGDSAMYLCASSQTSGMIHEQFFGPGTRLTVL.

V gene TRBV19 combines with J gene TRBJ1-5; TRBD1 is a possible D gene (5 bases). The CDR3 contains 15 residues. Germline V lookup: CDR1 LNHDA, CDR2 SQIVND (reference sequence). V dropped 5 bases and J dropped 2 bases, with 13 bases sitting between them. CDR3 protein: CASSFMGLGNQPQHF. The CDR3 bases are TGTGCCAGTAGTTTTATGGGGCTAGGCAATCAGCCCCAGCATTTT.

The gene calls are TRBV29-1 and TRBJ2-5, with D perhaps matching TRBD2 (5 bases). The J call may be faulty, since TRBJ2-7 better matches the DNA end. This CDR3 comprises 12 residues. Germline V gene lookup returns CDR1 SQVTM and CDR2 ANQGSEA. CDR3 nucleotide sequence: TGCAGCGGATACGGGGACTCCTACGAGCAGTACTTC. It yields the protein CSGYGDSYEQYF.

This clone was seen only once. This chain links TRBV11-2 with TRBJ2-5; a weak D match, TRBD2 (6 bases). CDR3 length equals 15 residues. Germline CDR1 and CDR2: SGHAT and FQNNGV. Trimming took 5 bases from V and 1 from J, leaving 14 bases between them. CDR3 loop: CASSRPLGGQETQYF. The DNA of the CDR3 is TGTGCCAGCAGCCGCCCTTTGGGGGGCCAAGAGACCCAGTACTTC.

The CDR3 nucleotides are TGTGCCAGCATCGGCAGGGTCGTATACAATGAGCAGTTCTTC. Translating gives CASIGRVVYNEQFF. The chain combines TRBV6-5 with TRBJ2-1, with a weak D call TRBD1 (5 bases). The germline V gene has CDR1 MNHEY and CDR2 SVGAGI. The CDR3 is made up of 14 amino acids. The V end lost 7 bases, the J end lost 4 bases, and 14 bases lay between the germline ends.

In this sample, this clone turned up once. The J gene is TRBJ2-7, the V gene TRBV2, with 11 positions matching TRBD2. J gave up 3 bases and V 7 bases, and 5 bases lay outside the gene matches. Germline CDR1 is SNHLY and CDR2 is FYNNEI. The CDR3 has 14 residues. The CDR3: CASMVGTSGYEQYF. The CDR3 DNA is TGTGCCAGCATGGTGGGGACTAGCGGCTACGAGCAGTACTTC.

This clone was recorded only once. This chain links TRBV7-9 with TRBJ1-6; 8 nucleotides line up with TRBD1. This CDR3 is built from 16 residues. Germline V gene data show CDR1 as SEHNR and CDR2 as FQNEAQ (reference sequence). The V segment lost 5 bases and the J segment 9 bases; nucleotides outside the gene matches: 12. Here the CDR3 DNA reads TGTGCCAGCAGCATGAGTGACAGGGGTATAAGTTCACCCCTCCACTTT. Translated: CASSMSDRGISSPLHF.

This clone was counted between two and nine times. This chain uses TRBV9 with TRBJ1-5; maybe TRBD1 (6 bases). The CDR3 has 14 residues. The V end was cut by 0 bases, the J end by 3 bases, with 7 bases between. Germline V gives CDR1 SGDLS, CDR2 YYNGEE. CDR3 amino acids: CASSVGTVNQPQHF. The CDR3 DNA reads TGTGCCAGCAGCGTAGGGACAGTCAATCAGCCCCAGCATTTT. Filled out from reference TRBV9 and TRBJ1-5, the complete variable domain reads DSGVTQTPKHLITATGQRVTLRCSPRSGDLSVYWYQQSLDQGLQFLIQYYNGEERAKGNILERFSAQQFPDLHSELNLSSLELGDSALYFCASSVGTVNQPQHFGDGTRLSIL.